This record looks at one T cell receptor beta chain sequence and its context. Its antigen is unknown. The Susac syndrome patients fit the recently defined diagnostic criteria for definite or probable disease. These data belong to a study of CD8 T cells in Susac syndrome. Study context: At the time their blood was drawn, patients with Susac syndrome were either therapy-naive, on corticosteroids (with some of them also receiving intravenous immunoglobulin), or on intravenous immunoglobulin alone.

Reverse transcription of 0.5 to 1 ug RNA was performed with random hexamers. Multiplex immunoSEQ PCR targeted 54 Vbeta and 13 Jbeta TCR beta segments. MiXCR, applied by TCRdb to the immunoSEQ multiplex PCR reads, yields one record per CDR3 protein. The repertoire consists of 85,000 to 120,000 distinct CDR3 sequences, with less than 95% occurring once and the leading ten covering 0.41%. This CDR3 has 15 residues. Germline CDR1 reads SGHTA; CDR2 reads FQGNSA. The V and J ends lost 4 bases and 5 bases respectively, with 17 bases between them. Overall study findings and caveats: The greatest CD8+ clonal expansion in Susac occurred in TEMRA cells and in active patients.

The receptor comes from a human donor with Susac syndrome. The sequenced sample was CD8+ T cells from PBMCs. The rearrangement uses TRBV7-2 and TRBJ2-5, with a possible D match to TRBD2 (6 bases). CDR3 nucleotide sequence: TGTGCCAGCAGCTCCGACGGGCCGGCGGGGGAGACCCAGTACTTC. It translates to CASSSDGPAGETQYF.